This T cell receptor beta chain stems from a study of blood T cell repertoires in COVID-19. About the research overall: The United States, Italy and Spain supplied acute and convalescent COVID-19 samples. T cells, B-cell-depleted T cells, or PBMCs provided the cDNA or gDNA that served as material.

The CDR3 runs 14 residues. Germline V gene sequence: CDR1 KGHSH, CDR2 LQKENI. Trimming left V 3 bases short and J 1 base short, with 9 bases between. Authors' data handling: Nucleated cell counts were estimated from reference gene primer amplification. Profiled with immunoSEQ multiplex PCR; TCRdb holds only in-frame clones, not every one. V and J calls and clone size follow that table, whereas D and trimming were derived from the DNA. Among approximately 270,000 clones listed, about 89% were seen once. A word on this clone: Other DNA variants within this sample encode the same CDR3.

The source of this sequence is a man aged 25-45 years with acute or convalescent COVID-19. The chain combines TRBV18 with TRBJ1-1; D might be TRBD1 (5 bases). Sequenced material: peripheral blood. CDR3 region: CASSPRQSNTEAFF. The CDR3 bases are TGTGCCAGCTCACCTAGACAGTCGAACACTGAAGCTTTCTTT.